These 13 T cell receptor beta chains share one sample of origin, sequenced in a study of blood T cell repertoires in COVID-19. TCRdb's copy holds only in-frame clones and misses some; the assay was immunoSEQ multiplex PCR. The table includes nearly 250,000 clones, about 82% detected once. The specimen sequenced was PBMCs or T cells enriched from blood (not recorded which). The receptor set was obtained from a woman between 50 and 59 years old who had recovered from COVID-19.

The genes are TRBV4-3 and TRBJ2-5; 13 nucleotides align to TRBD2. V shed 0 bases, J shed 5 bases, and the junction held 9 bases outside the gene matches. Looked up from germline, CDR1 is LGHNA and CDR2 is YSLEER. The CDR3 length is 18 residues. In DNA, the CDR3 is TGCGCCAGCAGCCAAGAACTAGCGGGAGGGCCGGGTGCGGAGACCCAGTACTTC. It codes for CASSQELAGGPGAETQYF.

J is TRBJ2-1 and V is TRBV7-2; 9 bases agree with TRBD2. The CDR3 has 15 amino acids. J gave up 4 bases and V 3 bases, and 4 bases lay outside the gene matches. Germline V gene data show CDR1 as SGHTA and CDR2 as FQGNSA. The CDR3: CASSFTSGGYNEQFF. The CDR3 coding sequence is TGTGCCAGCAGCTTTACCAGCGGGGGGTACAATGAGCAGTTCTTC.

The chain couples TRBV14 to TRBJ2-1, with 8 bases fitting TRBD2. The V and J ends lost 4 bases and 2 bases, in that order; junction bases with no gene match: 4. CDR3 length: 15 amino acids. Germline V gives CDR1 SGHDN, CDR2 FVKESK. The CDR3 sequence is CASSPGTRPYNEQFF. The CDR3 DNA follows: TGTGCCAGCAGCCCCGGGACTAGACCCTACAATGAGCAGTTCTTC.

V gene TRBV7-9 combines with J gene TRBJ2-3; 8 bases are shared with TRBD1. The germline gives CDR1 SEHNR, CDR2 FQNEAQ (reference sequence). V gave up 3 bases and J gave up 5 bases; unmatched junction bases: 7. This CDR3 is 15 amino acids long. The DNA of the CDR3 is TGTGCCAGCAGCTTCAACAGGGGGTTGGGAGATACGCAGTATTTT. This encodes CASSFNRGLGDTQYF. Full variable domain (outside the CDR3, taken from reference TRBV7-9 and TRBJ2-3): DTGVSQNPRHKITKRGQNVTFRCDPISEHNRLYWYRQTLGQGPEFLTYFQNEAQLEKSRLLSDRFSAERPKGSFSTLEIQRTEQGDSAMYLCASSFNRGLGDTQYFGPGTRLTVL.

The chain carries TRBV7-3 and TRBJ2-1; D perhaps matches TRBD2 (5 bases). Germline CDR1 is SGHTA and CDR2 is FQGTGA. This CDR3 is built from 12 residues. Trimming removed 5 bases at V and 10 bases at J, with 12 bases between. The CDR3, as DNA: TGTGCCAGCAGCCCGGACTCCGCAGAGCAGTTCTTC. Translating gives CASSPDSAEQFF.

The CDR3 nucleotides are TGTGCCAGCAGCTTGCGCGGTCACTCTACCTACGAGCAGTACTTC. This codes for CASSLRGHSTYEQYF. The chain joins TRBV5-6 to TRBJ2-7, with D uncertain. Germline V gives CDR1 SGHDT, CDR2 YYEEEE. With 1 base removed from V and 2 bases from J, the gap between germline ends came to 13 bases. The CDR3 spans 15 residues.

This sequence joins TRBV5-1 and TRBJ1-5; D is possibly TRBD1 (5 bases). Trimming shortened V by 4 bases and J by 0 bases, and 8 bases separated the two germline ends. From germline, CDR1 is SGHRS and CDR2 YFSETQ. This CDR3 contains 14 residues. The CDR3 loop is CASSRGDSNQPQHF. DNA of the CDR3: TGCGCCAGCAGCCGGGGGGATAGCAATCAGCCCCAGCATTTT.

This clone was detected only once. The genes are TRBV7-8 and TRBJ1-1; no reliable D call. V lost 0 bases to trimming and J lost 4 bases, with 12 bases between them. The V gene's germline CDR1 is SGHVS and CDR2 FQNEAQ. The CDR3 length is 15 residues. CDR3 residues: CASSLARAGPTEAFF. The CDR3 nucleotides read TGTGCCAGCAGCTTAGCGAGGGCAGGTCCCACTGAAGCTTTCTTT.

CDR3 loop: CASSLAWTGGAEGYTF. CDR3 bases: TGTGCCAGCAGCTTAGCGTGGACAGGGGGCGCTGAGGGCTACACCTTC. The V gene is TRBV13, the J gene TRBJ1-2, with TRBD1 matching over 11 bases. From germline, CDR1 is PRHDT and CDR2 FYEKMQ (reference sequence). V lost 1 base and J lost 8; bases outside the gene matches: 9. The CDR3 totals 16 residues.

CDR3 DNA: TGTGCCAGCAGTTCGATTTTCCGGGACACACTAACGGGGGAGCAGTACTTC. Its protein is CASSSIFRDTLTGEQYF. This chain joins TRBV28 and TRBJ2-7, with a possible D match to TRBD1 (6 bases). This CDR3 comprises 17 residues. Germline V lookup: CDR1 MDHEN, CDR2 SYDVKM. The germline V and J ends were trimmed by 4 bases and 7 bases, with 26 bases remaining between them.

In nucleotides, the CDR3 is TGTGCCAGCAGCCAAGATTCGGGGCTAGCGGGTCTAACCGGGGAGCTGTTTTTT. It encodes CASSQDSGLAGLTGELFF. The chain employs TRBV3-1 (or the pseudogene TRBV3-2) and TRBJ2-2, with TRBD2 matching 8 bases. The V gene end was trimmed by 0 bases and the J gene end by 5 bases; junction bases not matched to a gene: 11. There are 18 residues in the CDR3. Germline values: CDR1 LGHDT, CDR2 YNNKEL (reference sequence).

This clone was seen only a few times. Here the CDR3 DNA reads TGTGCCAGCAGTCTAGGGCTACAGGATAGCTCCTACAATGAGCAGTTCTTC. Amino acids: CASSLGLQDSSYNEQFF. V gene TRBV28 combines with J gene TRBJ2-1; TRBD1 might be the D (5 bases). Trimming shortened V by 5 bases and J by 0 bases, and 17 bases separated the two germline ends. Germline lookup yields CDR1 MDHEN and CDR2 SYDVKM. The CDR3 extends over 17 amino acids.

For this clone: The same CDR3 also results from other DNA sequences found in this sample. J is TRBJ1-1 and V is TRBV29-1, with a possible D match to TRBD1 (6 bases). V lost 3 bases and J 4 bases, leaving 12 bases between the germline ends. The CDR3 extends over 13 amino acids. Germline assignment: CDR1 SQVTM and CDR2 ANQGSEA. CDR3 sequence reads: CSVDRGRGTEAFF. Written as DNA, the CDR3 is TGCAGCGTTGACAGGGGACGAGGCACTGAAGCTTTCTTT.